The 2 T cell receptor beta chains in this list originate from one sample, sequenced in a study of cytomegalovirus exposure and HLA in healthy donors. The PCR had 60 Vbeta and 13 Jbeta primers. TCRdb's copy holds only in-frame clones and misses some; the assay was immunoSEQ multiplex PCR. The repertoire holds some 160,000 clones, with approximately 80% as singletons. The sequenced sample was PBMCs. Every receptor here comes from a young woman in good health and CMV-seronegative.

The J gene is TRBJ1-1, the V gene TRBV7-9; the D gene is possibly TRBD1 (5 bases). Germline V gives CDR1 SEHNR, CDR2 FQNEAQ (reference sequence). V lost 5 bases and J lost 0, with 10 bases in between. The CDR3 contains 14 residues. The CDR3 region has the DNA TGTGCCAGCAGCCACAGGTTGTTGAACACTGAAGCTTTCTTT. This encodes CASSHRLLNTEAFF.

The chain links TRBV5-4 to TRBJ2-1; 8 bases are shared with TRBD2. This CDR3 has 16 residues. Trimming removed 0 bases from V and 7 bases from J; junction bases left unmatched: 9. Germline assignment: CDR1 SGHNT and CDR2 YYREEE (reference sequence). The CDR3 is CASSLAPAGEGNEQFF. DNA for the CDR3: TGTGCCAGCAGCTTGGCCCCAGCGGGAGAGGGGAATGAGCAGTTCTTC.